The 15 T cell receptor beta chains in this list originate from one sample, sequenced in a study of blood T cell repertoires in COVID-19. Repertoires were generated with immunoSEQ multiplex PCR, while TCRdb's copy carries only in-frame clones and drops some. The sample records 100,000 to 150,000 clones, around nine tenths being singletons. The source material was PBMCs or T cells enriched from blood (not recorded which). Receptor source: a woman aged 45-65 years who had recovered from COVID-19.

Here the CDR3 reads CASSSPGGADYGYTF. CDR3 in DNA: TGTGCCAGCAGTTCGCCAGGGGGCGCCGACTATGGCTACACCTTC. The rearrangement links TRBV6-2 or TRBV6-3 to TRBJ1-2, with 8 bases matching TRBD1. Germline CDR1 is MNHEY and CDR2 is SVGEGT. The CDR3 length is 15 residues. Trimming took 4 bases from V and 3 from J; bases not matched to a gene: 7.

Only a few counts were recorded for this clone. V usage is TRBV9 and J usage is TRBJ2-1, with 9 bases identical to TRBD2. The V gene end was trimmed by 2 bases and the J gene end by 7 bases; junction bases not matched to a gene: 4. Germline V lookup: CDR1 SGDLS, CDR2 YYNGEE. The CDR3 runs to 14 residues. Here the CDR3 reads CASSVTSGGNEQFF. The CDR3, as DNA: TGTGCCAGCAGCGTGACTAGCGGAGGGAATGAGCAGTTCTTC.

This clone appeared once. The chain recombines TRBV9 with TRBJ2-4; 7 bases map to TRBD2. Germline CDR1 reads SGDLS; CDR2 reads YYNGEE. The CDR3 length is 16 residues. Trimming cost V 0 bases and J 10 bases; bases outside gene matches: 13. DNA for the CDR3: TGTGCCAGCAGCGTAGATGGACTAGGCTCTTTAGAAATTCAGTACTTC. It encodes CASSVDGLGSLEIQYF.

This clone was recorded once. The chain has TRBV7-9 and TRBJ1-6, with TRBD1 matching 9 bases. Germline-derived CDR1 and CDR2 are SEHNR and FQNEAQ (reference sequence). The CDR3 is 15 amino acids. V lost 5 bases and J lost 6; bases outside the gene matches: 5. CDR3 coding DNA: TGTGCCAGCAGCCGGACAGGGGCCGGTAATTCACCCCTCCACTTT. This encodes CASSRTGAGNSPLHF.

The rearrangement joins TRBV9 to TRBJ1-1; 12 bases fit TRBD1. The CDR3 has 14 amino acids. Germline lookup yields CDR1 SGDLS and CDR2 YYNGEE. The V gene end was trimmed by 7 bases and the J gene end by 6 bases; junction bases not matched to a gene: 7. The CDR3 is CASGTGGSIAEAFF. The CDR3 DNA follows: TGTGCCAGCGGGACAGGGGGCTCGATCGCTGAAGCTTTCTTT. Full variable domain (rest looked up from reference TRBV9 and TRBJ1-1): DSGVTQTPKHLITATGQRVTLRCSPRSGDLSVYWYQQSLDQGLQFLIQYYNGEERAKGNILERFSAQQFPDLHSELNLSSLELGDSALYFCASGTGGSIAEAFFGQGTRLTVV.

This chain joins TRBV19 and TRBJ2-1; 10 bases are a match to TRBD2. V lost 7 bases to trimming and J lost 1 base; unmatched junction nucleotides: 10. Germline V gene lookup returns CDR1 LNHDA and CDR2 SQIVND (reference sequence). The CDR3 sequence is 17 residues long. The CDR3 loop reads CASMRASGGRSYNEQFF. In DNA form, the CDR3 reads TGTGCCAGTATGAGGGCTAGCGGGGGAAGATCCTACAATGAGCAGTTCTTC.

The CDR3 region has the DNA TGTGCCAGCTCACCGGGACAGGGGGTAACCTACGAGCAGTACTTC. This sequence encodes CASSPGQGVTYEQYF. V and J are TRBV18 and TRBJ2-7, with 11 nucleotides matching TRBD1. Germline V gene data show CDR1 as KGHSH and CDR2 as LQKENI. V was pared by 3 bases and J by 2 bases, with 3 bases of the junction left unmatched. The CDR3 runs to 15 residues.

This rearrangement joins TRBV7-6 to TRBJ1-3; 8 bases fit TRBD1. This CDR3 region has 12 residues. The germline V gene has CDR1 SGHVS and CDR2 FNYEAQ. V shed 8 bases, J shed 8 bases, and the junction held 5 bases outside the gene matches. Here the CDR3 DNA reads TGTGCCAGCGGACAGGGCGGTTACACCATATATTTT. The encoded protein is CASGQGGYTIYF. The variable domain in full, completed from reference TRBV7-6 and TRBJ1-3, reads GAGVSQSPRYKVTKRGQDVALRCDPISGHVSLYWYRQALGQGPEFLTYFNYEAQQDKSGLPNDRFSAERPEGSISTLTIQRTEQRDSAMYRCASGQGGYTIYFGEGSWLTVV.

This clone is a singleton in its sample. The chain uses TRBV7-3 and TRBJ1-1; the match to TRBD1 covers 7 bases. Germline CDR1 reads SGHTA; CDR2 reads FQGTGA. The V segment lost 1 base and the J segment 6 bases; nucleotides outside the gene matches: 5. The CDR3 totals 14 residues. CDR3 nucleotides: TGTGCCAGCAGCTTAAATTTAGGGACAGCTGAAGCTTTCTTT. Translation: CASSLNLGTAEAFF.

The gene calls are TRBV30 and TRBJ2-5; 7 bases are a match to TRBD2. The CDR3 is made up of 13 amino acids. CDR1 GTSNPN and CDR2 SVGIG come from the germline V gene (reference sequence). V lost 2 bases, J lost 7 bases, and 7 bases stayed unmatched. The CDR3 reads CAWSPASGRTQYF. CDR3 nucleotides: TGTGCCTGGAGTCCGGCTAGCGGCCGGACCCAGTACTTC.

The V gene is TRBV30, the J gene TRBJ2-7; D remains ambiguous. Trimming removed 0 bases at V and 6 bases at J, with 6 bases between. The CDR3 is 11 amino acids. CDR1 is GTSNPN and CDR2 is SVGIG in the germline V gene (reference sequence). The CDR3 loop reads CAWSVSGEQYF. The CDR3 region has the DNA TGTGCCTGGAGTGTGTCGGGCGAGCAGTACTTC. The variable domain in full, completed from reference TRBV30 and TRBJ2-7, reads SQTIHQWPATLVQPVGSPLSLECTVEGTSNPNLYWYRQAAGRGLQLLFYSVGIGQISSEVPQNLSASRPQDRQFILSSKKLLLSDSGFYLCAWSVSGEQYFGPGTRLTVT.

V usage is TRBV7-3 and J usage is TRBJ1-1; possible D gene TRBD1, 5 bases. Germline V gene data show CDR1 as SGHTA and CDR2 as FQGTGA. This CDR3 contains 13 residues. V was pared by 4 bases and J by 5 bases, with 11 bases between. DNA of the CDR3: TGTGCCAGCAGCTCCGCGGGGCAGACTGAAGCTTTCTTT. It yields the protein CASSSAGQTEAFF.

There are a few counts of this clone. The V and J genes are TRBV3-1 (or the pseudogene TRBV3-2) and TRBJ2-7; D is uncertain. The CDR3 runs to 15 residues. Trimming took 0 bases from V and 4 from J, leaving 13 bases between them. Germline CDR1 reads LGHDT; CDR2 reads YNNKEL (reference sequence). The chain's CDR3 is CASSQDLISRYEQYF. DNA for the CDR3: TGTGCCAGCAGCCAAGATCTTATTAGCCGATACGAGCAGTACTTC.

This chain connects TRBV7-9 to TRBJ2-2, with 7 nucleotides matching TRBD2. The V segment lost 5 bases and the J segment 7 bases; nucleotides outside the gene matches: 13. From germline, CDR1 is SEHNR and CDR2 FQNEAQ (reference sequence). This CDR3 spans 16 amino acids. CDR3 DNA: TGTGCCAGCAGCCCATCCCGAAGCGGGGTTAGCGGGGAGCTGTTTTTT. Translating gives CASSPSRSGVSGELFF.

The chain is built from TRBV9 and TRBJ2-7, with a weak D call TRBD2 (6 bases). This CDR3 spans 14 amino acids. Germline V gene lookup returns CDR1 SGDLS and CDR2 YYNGEE. V dropped 3 bases and J dropped 5 bases, with 15 bases sitting between them. The CDR3 region has the DNA TGTGCCAGCAGCGACCGTTTGCGGGGCGACGAGCAGTACTTC. This sequence encodes CASSDRLRGDEQYF.